The 17 T cell receptor beta chains given below trace back to one sample, sequenced in a study of blood T cell repertoires in COVID-19 (dated by TCRdb to about 2020). Libraries came from the immunoSEQ multiplex PCR assay. TCRdb provides this immuneACCESS table in a form limited to in-frame rearrangements. Some clones are lacking; in checked studies, under half of them reflect an unresolved V gene, and why the rest are absent is not known. This sample gives fewer than 350,000 clones in total; about nine tenths of them show up just once. The top ten clonotypes cover approximately 2.5% of the sample. Sequencing input: PBMCs or T cells enriched from blood (not recorded which). The origin of the receptors is a woman aged 40 to 50 with acute COVID-19.

As for this clone: Mismatch with germline at one junction end may stem from a read error. The chain uses TRBV13 and TRBJ2-7; maybe TRBD2 (6 bases). Germline V gene lookup returns CDR1 PRHDT and CDR2 FYEKMQ (reference sequence). The CDR3 covers 11 residues. DNA of the CDR3: TGTGCCAGCAGCTCGGGGGATTATCCCACATTC. Translated: CASSSGDYPTF.

The chain couples TRBV5-8 to TRBJ2-1; D not resolved. From germline, CDR1 is SGHTS and CDR2 YDEGEE. The V gene lost 0 bases and the J gene lost 3 bases, with 10 bases spanning the gap. This CDR3 has 15 amino acids. The CDR3 DNA reads as TGTGCCAGCAGCTTGGCCCGGGTCGGCTACAATGAGCAGTTCTTC. The encoded protein is CASSLARVGYNEQFF. The full variable domain, in which reference TRBV5-8 and TRBJ2-1 provide the parts outside the CDR3, is EAGVTQSPTHLIKTRGQQATLRCSPISGHTSVYWYQQALGLGLQFLLWYDEGEERNRGNFPPRFSGRQFPNYSSELNVNALELEDSALYLCASSLARVGYNEQFFGPGTRLTVL.

The table lists this clone with a few counts. The chain joins TRBV5-6 to TRBJ1-4, with 11 bases fitting TRBD1. The germline CDR1 and CDR2 sequences are SGHDT and YYEEEE. V lost 1 base and J lost 7; bases outside the gene matches: 12. This CDR3 is 18 amino acids long. The DNA of the CDR3 is TGTGCCAGCAGCTTGTTTCACACGCTGGGGACAGGGGGTGAAAAACTGTTTTTT. Its translation is CASSLFHTLGTGGEKLFF.

V gene TRBV9 combines with J gene TRBJ2-7; TRBD2 matches 14 bases. The CDR3 contains 20 residues. Germline V CDR1 and CDR2: SGDLS, YYNGEE. Trimming removed 0 bases from V and 4 bases from J; junction bases left unmatched: 15. CDR3 sequence (DNA): TGTGCCAGCAGCGTAGTACACCCGGGACTAGCGGGAGTGAGGGGATACGAGCAGTACTTC. Protein: CASSVVHPGLAGVRGYEQYF.

This clone was detected only once. The chain links TRBV21-1 to TRBJ2-7; the tabulated D call, TRBD2, remains unverified against the DNA. TRBV21-1 is noted as a pseudogene. The CDR3 spans 14 residues. CDR3 sequence: CASSKALGSYEQYF. Written as DNA, the CDR3 is TGTGCCAGCAGCAAAGCGCTAGGAAGCTACGAGCAGTACTTC.

The V call is TRBV25-1, the J call TRBJ1-2; D gene uncertain. V was pared by 3 bases and J by 3 bases, with 17 bases between. This CDR3 has 16 residues. Germline assignment: CDR1 MGHDK and CDR2 SYGVNS. CDR3 sequence: CASSELGGGSYYGYTF. In DNA, the CDR3 is TGTGCCAGCAGTGAGTTAGGAGGAGGCAGCTACTATGGCTACACCTTC.

V gene TRBV28 combines with J gene TRBJ1-2; tentatively, D is TRBD1 (6 bases). Trimming removed 3 bases from V and 7 bases from J, with 24 bases in between. The CDR3 sequence is 17 residues long. CDR1 is MDHEN, CDR2 SYDVKM, per germline. The chain's CDR3 is CASSFLGGGAPNGGYTF. DNA of the CDR3: TGTGCCAGCAGTTTCCTCGGGGGGGGCGCACCGAATGGTGGCTACACCTTC.

CDR3 protein: CASSFSQPYEQYF. CDR3 in DNA: TGTGCCAGCAGTTTTTCACAGCCTTACGAGCAGTACTTC. The J gene is TRBJ2-7, the V gene TRBV12-3 or TRBV12-4, with no clear D. This CDR3 is 13 amino acids long. The V and J ends lost 3 bases and 4 bases respectively, with 10 bases between them.

This CDR3 reads CASRAQGSGYTF. CDR3 nucleotide sequence: TGTGCCAGCAGGGCACAGGGGAGTGGCTACACCTTC. The J gene is TRBJ1-2, the V gene TRBV6-5; the match to TRBD1 covers 7 bases. Germline loops: CDR1 MNHEY, CDR2 SVGAGI. Trimming cost V 6 bases and J 7 bases; bases outside gene matches: 5. The CDR3 totals 12 residues.

The chain combines TRBV27 with TRBJ2-1; TRBD2 matches 13 bases. Looked up from germline, CDR1 is MNHEY and CDR2 is SMNVEV (reference sequence). Losses at the gene ends were 5 bases for V and 7 bases for J; bases not matched to a gene: 8. CDR3 length: 16 amino acids. In nucleotides, the CDR3 is TGTGCCAGCAGTGAACTCGGGACTAGCGGGGTTAATGAGCAGTTCTTC. Protein: CASSELGTSGVNEQFF.

The chain is built from TRBV3-1 (or the pseudogene TRBV3-2) and TRBJ2-7; no clear D. The CDR3 runs to 11 residues. Germline V gene lookup returns CDR1 LGHDT and CDR2 YNNKEL (reference sequence). V dropped 1 base and J dropped 10 bases, with 8 bases sitting between them. The CDR3 nucleotides are TGTGCCAGCAGCCAAGGTGTATTACAGTACTTC. Protein sequence: CASSQGVLQYF.

V gene TRBV6-1 combines with J gene TRBJ2-7; the D gene is possibly TRBD1 (6 bases). The length of the CDR3 is 15 residues. Trimming took 3 bases from V and 5 from J, leaving 17 bases between them. CDR1 MNHNS and CDR2 SASEGT come from the germline V gene. The chain's CDR3 is CASSEASPGADEQYF. The DNA of the CDR3 is TGTGCCAGCAGTGAGGCCTCCCCAGGGGCTGACGAGCAGTACTTC.

The rearrangement joins TRBV10-3 to TRBJ2-1; 12 nucleotides align to TRBD2. V was clipped by 3 bases and J by 8 bases; unmatched bases: 8. Per the germline V gene, CDR1 is ENHRY and CDR2 is SYGVKD. The CDR3 is 16 amino acids. The DNA of the CDR3 is TGTGCCATCAGTGATTCTACTAGCGGGGGGTGGGATGAGCAGTTCTTC. Translated, it gives CAISDSTSGGWDEQFF.

This chain uses TRBV7-8 with TRBJ1-1; possibly TRBD1 for D (5 bases). Germline-derived CDR1 and CDR2 are SGHVS and FQNEAQ. Trimming took off 3 bases at V and 1 base at J, with 18 bases between the two ends. CDR3 length: 17 amino acids. The CDR3 DNA sequence: TGTGCCAGCAGCTTGTCGAACAGTGGGGCAAGGAACACTGAAGCTTTCTTT. This translates into CASSLSNSGARNTEAFF.

V is TRBV4-1 and J is TRBJ1-3; D is unclear. The V and J ends lost 4 bases and 0 bases respectively, with 13 bases between them. Germline-derived CDR1 and CDR2 are MGHRA and YSYEKL. The CDR3 totals 16 residues. In DNA, the CDR3 is TGCGCCAGCAGCCCTGATTCGTCAGTCTCTGGAAACACCATATATTTT. Amino acids: CASSPDSSVSGNTIYF.

This clone has just one count. The chain links TRBV6-5 to TRBJ2-7; the D gene is possibly TRBD1 (5 bases). The ends were cut back, 3 bases at V and 0 bases at J, with 9 bases in the middle. CDR1 MNHEY and CDR2 SVGAGI come from the germline V gene. This CDR3 comprises 14 residues. The CDR3 DNA is TGTGCCAGCAGTTATTACGACAGCTCCTACGAGCAGTACTTC. Translation: CASSYYDSSYEQYF.

The chain recombines TRBV19 with TRBJ1-4; 9 bases are a match to TRBD1. After removal of 6 bases from V and 8 bases from J, the junction contained 4 bases not matched to a gene. The CDR3 has 13 residues. Germline V lookup: CDR1 LNHDA, CDR2 SQIVND (reference sequence). CDR3 DNA sequence: TGTGCCAGTAGGGGACAGGGAGGGGAAAAACTGTTTTTT. It encodes CASRGQGGEKLFF.